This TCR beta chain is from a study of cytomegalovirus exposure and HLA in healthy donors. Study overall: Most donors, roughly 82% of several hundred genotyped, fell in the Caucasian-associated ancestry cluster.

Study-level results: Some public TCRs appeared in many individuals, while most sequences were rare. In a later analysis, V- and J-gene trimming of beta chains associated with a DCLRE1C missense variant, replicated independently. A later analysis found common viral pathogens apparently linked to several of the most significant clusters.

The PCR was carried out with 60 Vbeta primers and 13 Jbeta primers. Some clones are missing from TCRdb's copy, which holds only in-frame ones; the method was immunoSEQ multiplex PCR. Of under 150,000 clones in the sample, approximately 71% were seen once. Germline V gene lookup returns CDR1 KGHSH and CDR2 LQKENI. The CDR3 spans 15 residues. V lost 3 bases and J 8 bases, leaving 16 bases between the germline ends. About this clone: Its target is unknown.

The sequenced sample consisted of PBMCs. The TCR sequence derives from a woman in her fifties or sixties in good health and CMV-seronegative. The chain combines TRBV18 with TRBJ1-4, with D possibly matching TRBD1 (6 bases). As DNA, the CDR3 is TGTGCCAGCTCACCGGGCGCGGGGGCTGCGGAAAAACTGTTTTTT. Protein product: CASSPGAGAAEKLFF.